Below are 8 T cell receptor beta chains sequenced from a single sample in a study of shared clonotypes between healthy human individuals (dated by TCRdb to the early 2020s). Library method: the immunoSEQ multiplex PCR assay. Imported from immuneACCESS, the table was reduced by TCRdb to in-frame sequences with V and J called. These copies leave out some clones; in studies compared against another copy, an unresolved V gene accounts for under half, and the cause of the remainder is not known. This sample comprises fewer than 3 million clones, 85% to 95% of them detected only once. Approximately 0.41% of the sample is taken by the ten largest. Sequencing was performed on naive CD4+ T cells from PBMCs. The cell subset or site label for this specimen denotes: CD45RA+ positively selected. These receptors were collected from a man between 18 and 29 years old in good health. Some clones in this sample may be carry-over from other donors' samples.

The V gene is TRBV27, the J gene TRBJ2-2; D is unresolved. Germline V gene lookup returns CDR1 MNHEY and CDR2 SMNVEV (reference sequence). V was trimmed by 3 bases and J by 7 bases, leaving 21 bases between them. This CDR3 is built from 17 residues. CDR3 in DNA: TGTGCCAGCAGTTTGATGCCAGGCCTGTTTCTGCACGGGGAGCTGTTTTTT. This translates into CASSLMPGLFLHGELFF.

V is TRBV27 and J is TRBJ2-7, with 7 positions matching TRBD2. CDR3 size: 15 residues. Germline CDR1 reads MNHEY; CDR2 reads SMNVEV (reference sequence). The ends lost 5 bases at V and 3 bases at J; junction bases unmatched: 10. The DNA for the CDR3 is TGTGCCAGCAGTCCAACCCAGGGAGGGAGCTACGAGCAGTACTTC. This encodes CASSPTQGGSYEQYF.

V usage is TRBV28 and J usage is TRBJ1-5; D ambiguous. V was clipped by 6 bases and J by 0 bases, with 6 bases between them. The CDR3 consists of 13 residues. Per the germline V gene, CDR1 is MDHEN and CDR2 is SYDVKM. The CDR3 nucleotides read TGTGCCAGCAGCCCCTATAGCAATCAGCCCCAGCATTTT. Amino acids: CASSPYSNQPQHF.

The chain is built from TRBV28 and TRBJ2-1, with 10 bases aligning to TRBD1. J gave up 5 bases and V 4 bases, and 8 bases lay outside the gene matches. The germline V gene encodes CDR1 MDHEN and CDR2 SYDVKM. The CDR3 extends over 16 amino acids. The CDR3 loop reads CASSSTGTGADNEQFF. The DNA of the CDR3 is TGTGCCAGCAGTTCTACCGGGACAGGGGCCGACAATGAGCAGTTCTTC.

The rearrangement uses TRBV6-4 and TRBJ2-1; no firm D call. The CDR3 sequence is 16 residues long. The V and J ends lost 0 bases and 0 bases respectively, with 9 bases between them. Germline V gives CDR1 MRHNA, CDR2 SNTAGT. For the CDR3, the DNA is TGTGCCAGCAGTGACTCGTGGCGGAGCTCCTACAATGAGCAGTTCTTC. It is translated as CASSDSWRSSYNEQFF.

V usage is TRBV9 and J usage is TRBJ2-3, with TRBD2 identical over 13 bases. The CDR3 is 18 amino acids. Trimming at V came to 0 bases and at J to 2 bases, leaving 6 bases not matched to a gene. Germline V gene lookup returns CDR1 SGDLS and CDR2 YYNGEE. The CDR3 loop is CASSVETSGRTYTDTQYF. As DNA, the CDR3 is TGTGCCAGCAGCGTAGAGACTAGCGGGAGGACCTACACAGATACGCAGTATTTT.

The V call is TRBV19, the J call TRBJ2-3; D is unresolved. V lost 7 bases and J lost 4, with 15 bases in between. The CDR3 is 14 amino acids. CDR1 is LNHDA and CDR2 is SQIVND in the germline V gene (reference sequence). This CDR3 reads CASTSSEVADTQYF. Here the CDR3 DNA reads TGTGCCAGTACCTCGAGCGAGGTGGCAGATACGCAGTATTTT.

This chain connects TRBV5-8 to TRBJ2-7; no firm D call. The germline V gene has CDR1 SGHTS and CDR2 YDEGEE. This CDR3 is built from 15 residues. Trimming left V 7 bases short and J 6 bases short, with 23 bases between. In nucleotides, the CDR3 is TGTGCCAGCTCCCCCCGGTTTGCGAGGATGGGCGAGCAGTACTTC. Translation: CASSPRFARMGEQYF.